Shown below are 5 T cell receptor beta chains from a single sample sequenced in a study of metastatic and nonmetastatic thyroid tumors. All patients were untreated before thyroid surgery. TCRdb ran MiXCR on the PCR reads. The sample gives 45,000 or so clones, about 4% of which show up once; 7.5% to 10% is in the top ten. The sequenced material came from blood. Receptors originate from a female donor with papillary thyroid cancer or a benign thyroid nodule (not recorded which). Some clones in this sample may be carry-over from other donors' samples.

This clone was counted at least ten times. V gene TRBV4-1 combines with J gene TRBJ2-7; TRBD2 matches 15 bases. V lost 4 bases to trimming and J lost 7 bases; unmatched junction nucleotides: 8. Germline CDR1 reads MGHRA; CDR2 reads YSYEKL. CDR3 size: 16 residues. The CDR3 region is CASSPHGGLAGGEQYF. DNA for the CDR3: TGCGCCAGCAGCCCCCACGGGGGACTAGCGGGAGGAGAGCAGTACTTC.

This clone was seen ten or more times. The junction differs from germline at one of its ends, possibly a read error. The chain joins TRBV19 to TRBJ1-1; 11 bases agree with TRBD1. Germline CDR1 and CDR2: LNHDA and SQIVND (reference sequence). The CDR3 consists of 14 residues. The CDR3 loop reads CASSFRTGGTKAFF. In DNA, the CDR3 is TGTGCCAGTAGTTTTAGGACAGGGGGCACTAAAGCTTTCTTT.

This clone has only a few counts. A much larger clone differs from this one at a single base, so this may be a read error. This sequence joins TRBV10-3 and TRBJ2-1; 10 bases line up with TRBD2. Germline V CDR1 and CDR2: ENHRY, SYGVKD. After removal of 6 bases from V and 7 bases from J, the junction contained 18 bases not matched to a gene. The CDR3 consists of 18 residues. CDR3: CAIRGAGTSVLTWNEQFF. The CDR3 DNA is TGTGCCATCAGGGGAGCGGGGACTAGCGTTTTAACGTGGAATGAGCAGTTCTTC.

This clone has a count of ten or more. V and J are TRBV2 and TRBJ2-3; D is ambiguous. V lost 6 bases and J lost 0, with 10 bases in between. The length of the CDR3 is 14 residues. The V gene's germline CDR1 is SNHLY and CDR2 FYNNEI. CDR3 region: CASSATRSTDTQYF. CDR3 in DNA: TGTGCCAGCAGCGCGACACGCAGCACAGATACGCAGTATTTT. The full variable domain, with the rest looked up from reference TRBV2 and TRBJ2-3, is EPEVTQTPSHQVTQMGQEVILRCVPISNHLYFYWYRQILGQKVEFLVSFYNNEISEKSEIFDDQFSVERPDGSNFTLKIRSTKLEDSAMYFCASSATRSTDTQYFGPGTRLTVL.

This clone has ten or more counts. This chain uses TRBV19 with TRBJ1-1; D is possibly TRBD1 (5 bases). Between the trimmed V and J ends, which lost 10 bases and 4 bases, there was a span of 16 bases. Per the germline V gene, CDR1 is LNHDA and CDR2 is SQIVND (reference sequence). The CDR3 has 13 amino acids. The CDR3 loop reads CAINGGRSTEAFF. CDR3 nucleotides: TGTGCCATCAACGGGGGGAGGTCCACTGAAGCTTTCTTT. The variable domain in full, with the rest retrieved from reference TRBV19 and TRBJ1-1, is DGGITQSPKYLFRKEGQNVTLSCEQNLNHDAMYWYRQDPGQGLRLIYYSQIVNDFQKGDIAEGYSVSREKKESFPLTVTSAQKNPTAFYLCAINGGRSTEAFFGQGTRLTVV.